This is a list of T cell receptor beta chains from one sample in a study of beta chain features in type 1 diabetes. Clones were sequenced by immunoSEQ multiplex PCR, and TCRdb holds only the in-frame ones, with some missing. The table lists 900,000 or so clones, roughly 15% of them singletons. The sample taken for sequencing was naive CD4+ T cells from blood. The receptors were sampled from a woman between 18 and 30 years old in good health. CDR3s include the opening cysteine and the closing phenylalanine or tryptophan. Each record gives: CDR3 length, V gene, J gene, clone size, CDR3 protein. Rows may omit the clone size; those that give it use once, few, many or a size class.

CDR3 length: 15
V gene: TRBV4-3
J gene: TRBJ1-1
clone size: .
CDR3 protein: CASSQDHRVNTEAFF

CDR3 length: 14
V gene: TRBV4-3
J gene: TRBJ1-5
clone size: .
CDR3 protein: CASSQVTGSQPQHF

CDR3 length: 16
V gene: TRBV19
J gene: TRBJ1-1
clone size: .
CDR3 protein: CASTIAYRTWNTEAFF

CDR3 length: 14
V gene: TRBV6-5
J gene: TRBJ2-3
clone size: .
CDR3 protein: CASSPNPGTDTQYF

CDR3 length: 14
V gene: TRBV29-1
J gene: TRBJ2-4
clone size: few
CDR3 protein: CSVKGQGAKNIQYF

CDR3 length: 14
V gene: TRBV25-1
J gene: TRBJ1-5
clone size: .
CDR3 protein: CASSDLGQYQPQHF

CDR3 length: 14
V gene: TRBV7-2
J gene: TRBJ2-1
clone size: few
CDR3 protein: CASSLYLARNEQFF

CDR3 length: 14
V gene: TRBV27
J gene: TRBJ2-6
clone size: .
CDR3 protein: CASSPVAGANVLTF

CDR3 length: 18
V gene: TRBV14
J gene: TRBJ2-1
clone size: .
CDR3 protein: CASSQHGLAGYSYNEQFF

CDR3 length: 14
V gene: TRBV4-3
J gene: TRBJ2-2
clone size: few
CDR3 protein: CASRRQGTTGELFF

CDR3 length: 17
V gene: TRBV28
J gene: TRBJ2-3
clone size: .
CDR3 protein: CASSLWRLSTSTDTQYF

CDR3 length: 15
V gene: TRBV18
J gene: TRBJ2-1
clone size: .
CDR3 protein: CASSPQPSAYNEQFF

CDR3 length: 15
V gene: TRBV4-2
J gene: TRBJ2-3
clone size: few
CDR3 protein: CASSPRGGRTDTQYF